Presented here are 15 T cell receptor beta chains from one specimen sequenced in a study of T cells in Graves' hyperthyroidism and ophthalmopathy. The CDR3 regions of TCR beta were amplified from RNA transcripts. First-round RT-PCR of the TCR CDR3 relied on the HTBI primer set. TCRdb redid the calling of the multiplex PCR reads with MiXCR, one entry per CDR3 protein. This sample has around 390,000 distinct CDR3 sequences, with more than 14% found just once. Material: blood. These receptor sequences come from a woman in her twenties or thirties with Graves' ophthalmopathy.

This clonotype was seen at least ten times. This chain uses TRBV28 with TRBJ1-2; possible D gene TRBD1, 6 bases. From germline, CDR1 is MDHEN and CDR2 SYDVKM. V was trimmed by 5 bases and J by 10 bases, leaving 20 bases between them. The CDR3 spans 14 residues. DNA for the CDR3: TGTGCCAGCAGTCCGCCTCAGGGGTATCGTGACTACACCTTC. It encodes CASSPPQGYRDYTF.

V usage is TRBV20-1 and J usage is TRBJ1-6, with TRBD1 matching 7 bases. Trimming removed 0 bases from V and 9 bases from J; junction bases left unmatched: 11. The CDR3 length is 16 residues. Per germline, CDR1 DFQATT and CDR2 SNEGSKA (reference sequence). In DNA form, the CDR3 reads TGCAGTGCTAGAGAAGGGGGCGCGACAGTTCGTTCACCCCTCCACTTT. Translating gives CSAREGGATVRSPLHF.

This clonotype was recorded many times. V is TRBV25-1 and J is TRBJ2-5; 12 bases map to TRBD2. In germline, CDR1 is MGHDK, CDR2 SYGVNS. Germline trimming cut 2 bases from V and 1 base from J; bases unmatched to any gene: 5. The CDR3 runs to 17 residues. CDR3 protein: CASSEATSGGLQETQYF. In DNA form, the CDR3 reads TGTGCCAGCAGTGAAGCGACTAGCGGGGGACTCCAAGAGACCCAGTACTTC.

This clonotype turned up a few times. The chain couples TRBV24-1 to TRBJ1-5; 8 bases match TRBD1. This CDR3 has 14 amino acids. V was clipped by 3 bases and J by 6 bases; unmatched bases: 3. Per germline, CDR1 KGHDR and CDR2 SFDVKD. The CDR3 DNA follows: TGTGCCACCAGTGATGGACAGGGAATTCAGCCCCAGCATTTT. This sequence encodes CATSDGQGIQPQHF.

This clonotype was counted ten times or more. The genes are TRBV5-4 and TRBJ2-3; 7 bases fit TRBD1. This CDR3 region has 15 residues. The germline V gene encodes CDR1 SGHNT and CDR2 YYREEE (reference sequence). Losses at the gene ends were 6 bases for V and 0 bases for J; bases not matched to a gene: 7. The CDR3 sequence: CASTGTTGSTDTQYF. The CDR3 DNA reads TGTGCCAGCACAGGGACGACAGGGAGCACAGATACGCAGTATTTT.

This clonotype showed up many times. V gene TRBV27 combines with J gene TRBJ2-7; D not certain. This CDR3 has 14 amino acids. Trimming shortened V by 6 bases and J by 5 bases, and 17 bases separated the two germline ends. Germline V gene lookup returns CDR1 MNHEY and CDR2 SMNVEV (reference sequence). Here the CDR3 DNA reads TGTGCCAGCAGCCTAAAAGGACCGGGCCACGAGCAGTACTTC. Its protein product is CASSLKGPGHEQYF.

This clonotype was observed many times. The CDR3 loop reads CASNLGQGGNQPQHF. The CDR3 nucleotides read TGTGCCAGCAACTTGGGACAGGGCGGCAATCAGCCCCAGCATTTT. This chain links TRBV6-2 or TRBV6-3 with TRBJ1-5, with TRBD1 identical over 9 bases. Germline V gene sequence: CDR1 MNHEY, CDR2 SVGEGT. The CDR3 contains 15 residues. The junction had 6 bases not matched to a gene; V was cut back by 7 bases and J by 2 bases.

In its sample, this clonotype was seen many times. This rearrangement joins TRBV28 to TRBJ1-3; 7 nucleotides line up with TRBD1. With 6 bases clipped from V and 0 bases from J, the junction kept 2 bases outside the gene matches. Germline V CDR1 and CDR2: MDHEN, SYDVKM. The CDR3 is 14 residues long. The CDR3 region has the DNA TGTGCCAGCAGGGACAGGCGCTCTGGAAACACCATATATTTT. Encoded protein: CASRDRRSGNTIYF.

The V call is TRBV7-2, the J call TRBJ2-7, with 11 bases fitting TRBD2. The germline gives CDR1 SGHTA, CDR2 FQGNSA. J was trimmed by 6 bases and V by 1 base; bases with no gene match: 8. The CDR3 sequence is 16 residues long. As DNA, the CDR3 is TGTGCCAGCAGCTTAGGAAGGGGACTAGCGGTGGGCGAGCAGTACTTC. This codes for CASSLGRGLAVGEQYF.

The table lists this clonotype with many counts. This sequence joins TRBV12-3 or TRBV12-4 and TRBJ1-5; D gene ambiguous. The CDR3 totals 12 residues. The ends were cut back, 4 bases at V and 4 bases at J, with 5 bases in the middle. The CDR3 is CASSYWNQPQHF. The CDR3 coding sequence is TGTGCCAGCAGTTATTGGAATCAGCCCCAGCATTTT.

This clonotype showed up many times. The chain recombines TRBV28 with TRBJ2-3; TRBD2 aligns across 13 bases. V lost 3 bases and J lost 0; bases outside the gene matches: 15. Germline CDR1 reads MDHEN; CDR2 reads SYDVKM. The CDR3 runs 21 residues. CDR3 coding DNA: TGTGCCAGCAGTTTTCTACTAGCGGGGGGGATTACCTACCATAGCACAGATACGCAGTATTTT. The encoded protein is CASSFLLAGGITYHSTDTQYF.

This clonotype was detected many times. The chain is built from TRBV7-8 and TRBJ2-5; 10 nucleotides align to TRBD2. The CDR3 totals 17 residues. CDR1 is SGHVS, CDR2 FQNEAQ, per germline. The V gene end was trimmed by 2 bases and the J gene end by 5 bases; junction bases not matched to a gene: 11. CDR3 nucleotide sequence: TGTGCCAGCAGCTTATCCCCCCTCGGGACTAGCGAGGAGACCCAGTACTTC. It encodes CASSLSPLGTSEETQYF.

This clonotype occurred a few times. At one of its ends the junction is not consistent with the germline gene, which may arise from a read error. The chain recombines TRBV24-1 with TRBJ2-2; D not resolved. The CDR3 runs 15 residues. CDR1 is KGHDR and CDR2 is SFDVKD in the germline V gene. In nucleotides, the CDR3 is TGTGCCACCAGTGATCGTACAAAGAACCCCGGGGAGCTGTTTTTT. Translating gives CATSDRTKNPGELFF.

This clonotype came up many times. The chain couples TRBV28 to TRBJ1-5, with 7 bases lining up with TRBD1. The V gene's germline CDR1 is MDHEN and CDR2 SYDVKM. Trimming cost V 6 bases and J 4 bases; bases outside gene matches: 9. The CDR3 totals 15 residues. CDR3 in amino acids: CASRPRAGGNQPQHF. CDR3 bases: TGTGCCAGCAGACCCCGAGCAGGGGGAAATCAGCCCCAGCATTTT.

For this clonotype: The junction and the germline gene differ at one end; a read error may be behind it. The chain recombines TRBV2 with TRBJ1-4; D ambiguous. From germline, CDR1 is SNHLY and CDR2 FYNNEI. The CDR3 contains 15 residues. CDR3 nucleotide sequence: TGTGCCGGCAGTGAAGTGGGGTTCGCTAATGAAAAACTGTTTTTT. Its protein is CAGSEVGFANEKLFF.